This T cell receptor (beta chain) was obtained from a study of cytomegalovirus exposure and HLA in healthy donors. The overall study: Ancestry clustering placed 70% to 90% of about 400 genotyped donors in the Caucasian-associated cluster.

60 Vbeta and 13 Jbeta primers were used in PCR. Using immunoSEQ multiplex PCR, the repertoire was profiled, and TCRdb retains in-frame clones only, with some absent. This sample has 240,000 or so clones, with around 80% found just once. The clonotype originates from a woman aged 55 to 70 in good health and CMV-seropositive. Sample: PBMCs.

In DNA, the CDR3 is TGTGCCAGCAGCCAAGATATCGTACTTAACTATGGCTACACCTTC. Translating it yields CASSQDIVLNYGYTF. The V gene is TRBV14, the J gene TRBJ1-2; D gene uncertain. With 0 bases removed from V and 1 base from J, the gap between germline ends came to 9 bases. The length of the CDR3 is 15 residues. Germline CDR1 is SGHDN and CDR2 is FVKESK.